The present entry profiles one T cell receptor (beta chain) with its context. MiXCR, applied by TCRdb to the RT-PCR reads, yields one record per CDR3 protein. The data hold roughly 2,000 distinct CDR3 sequences, with 14% observed a single time. This sample stems from a study of patients and donors after allogeneic stem cell transplantation. There are 11 residues in the CDR3. Germline V CDR1 and CDR2: SGHVS, FQNEAQ. V lost 2 bases and J 6 bases, leaving 3 bases between the germline ends. The sample was blood, either unsorted or a sorted T cell fraction (not recorded which). This TCR was sampled from a human donor who was either an allogeneic HSCT recipient or a stem cell or donor lymphocyte infusion donor (not recorded which). It is not recorded whose cells these are; they may come from a transplant donor. The J gene is TRBJ2-3, the V gene TRBV7-8; D is ambiguous. CDR3 amino acids: CASSLWDTQYF. The CDR3 bases are TGTGCCAGCAGCTTATGGGATACGCAGTATTTT.